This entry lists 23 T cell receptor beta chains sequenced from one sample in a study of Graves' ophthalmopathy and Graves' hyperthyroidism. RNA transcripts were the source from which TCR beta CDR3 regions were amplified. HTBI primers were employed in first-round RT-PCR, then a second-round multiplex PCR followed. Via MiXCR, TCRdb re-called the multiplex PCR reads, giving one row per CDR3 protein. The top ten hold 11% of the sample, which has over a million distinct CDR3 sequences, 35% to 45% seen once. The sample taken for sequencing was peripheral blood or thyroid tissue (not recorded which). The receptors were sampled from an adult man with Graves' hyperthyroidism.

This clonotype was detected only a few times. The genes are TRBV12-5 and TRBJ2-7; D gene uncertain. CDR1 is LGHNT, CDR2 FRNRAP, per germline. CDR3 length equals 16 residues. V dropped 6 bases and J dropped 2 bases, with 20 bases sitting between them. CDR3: CASGRPTGSDTYEQYF. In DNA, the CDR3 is TGTGCTAGTGGCCGACCCACTGGAAGCGATACCTACGAGCAGTACTTC.

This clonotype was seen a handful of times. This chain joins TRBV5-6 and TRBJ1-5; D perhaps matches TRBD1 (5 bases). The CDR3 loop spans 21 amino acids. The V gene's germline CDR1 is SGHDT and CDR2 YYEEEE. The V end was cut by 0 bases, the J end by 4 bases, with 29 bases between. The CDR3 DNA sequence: TGTGCCAGCAGCTTGGCCCGAGGGGCAGGGCGTTCAGGACAATGGAATCAGCCCCAGCATTTT. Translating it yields CASSLARGAGRSGQWNQPQHF.

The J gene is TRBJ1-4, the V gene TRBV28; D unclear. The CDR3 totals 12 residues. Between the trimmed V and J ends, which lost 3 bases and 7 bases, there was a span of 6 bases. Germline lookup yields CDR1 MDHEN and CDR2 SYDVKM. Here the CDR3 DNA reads TGTGCCAGCAGTTTCGATGGTGAAAAACTGTTTTTT. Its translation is CASSFDGEKLFF.

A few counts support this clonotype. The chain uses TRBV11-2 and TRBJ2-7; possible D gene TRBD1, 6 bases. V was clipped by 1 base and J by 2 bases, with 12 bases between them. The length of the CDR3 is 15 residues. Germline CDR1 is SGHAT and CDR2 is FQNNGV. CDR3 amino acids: CASSLAADRPYEQYF. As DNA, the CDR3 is TGTGCCAGCAGCTTAGCCGCCGACAGGCCCTACGAGCAGTACTTC.

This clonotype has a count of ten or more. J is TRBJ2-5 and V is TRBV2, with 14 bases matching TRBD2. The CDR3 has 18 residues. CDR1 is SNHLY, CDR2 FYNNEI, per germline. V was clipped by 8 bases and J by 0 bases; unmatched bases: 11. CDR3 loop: CASGRTSGGQKYQETQYF. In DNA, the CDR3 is TGTGCCAGCGGACGGACTAGCGGGGGGCAGAAGTACCAAGAGACCCAGTACTTC.

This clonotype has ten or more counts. CDR3 in DNA: TGTGCCAGCAACCCGACAGGGCATCTACGAGGCTACACCTTC. This codes for CASNPTGHLRGYTF. The chain recombines TRBV5-6 with TRBJ1-2; 7 nucleotides line up with TRBD1. The V gene's germline CDR1 is SGHDT and CDR2 YYEEEE. The CDR3 has 14 residues. Trimming cost V 6 bases and J 8 bases; bases outside gene matches: 13.

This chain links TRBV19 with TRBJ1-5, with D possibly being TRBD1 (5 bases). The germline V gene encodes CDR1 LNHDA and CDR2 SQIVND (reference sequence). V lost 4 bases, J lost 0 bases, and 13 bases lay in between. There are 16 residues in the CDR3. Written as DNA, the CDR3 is TGTGCCAGTAGTACTCAGGGTTGGTGTAGCAATCAGCCCCAGCATTTT. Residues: CASSTQGWCSNQPQHF. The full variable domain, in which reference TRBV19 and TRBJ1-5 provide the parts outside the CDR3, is DGGITQSPKYLFRKEGQNVTLSCEQNLNHDAMYWYRQDPGQGLRLIYYSQIVNDFQKGDIAEGYSVSREKKESFPLTVTSAQKNPTAFYLCASSTQGWCSNQPQHFGDGTRLSIL.

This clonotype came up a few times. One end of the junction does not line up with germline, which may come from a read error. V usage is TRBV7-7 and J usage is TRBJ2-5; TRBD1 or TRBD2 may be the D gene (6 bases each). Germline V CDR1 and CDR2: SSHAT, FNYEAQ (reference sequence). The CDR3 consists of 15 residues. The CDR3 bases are TGTGCTAGCAGCCCCGGGGGCGGCCTCCAAGAGACCCAGTACTTC. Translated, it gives CASSPGGGLQETQYF.

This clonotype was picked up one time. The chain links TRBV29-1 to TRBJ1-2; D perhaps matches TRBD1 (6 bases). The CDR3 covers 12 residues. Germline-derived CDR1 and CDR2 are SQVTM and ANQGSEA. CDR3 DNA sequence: TGCAGTTTAGTTCAGGGGTTGGAGGGCTACACCTTC. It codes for CSLVQGLEGYTF. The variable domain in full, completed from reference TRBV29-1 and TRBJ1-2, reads SAVISQKPSRDICQRGTSLTIQCQVDSQVTMMFWYRQQPGQSLTLIATANQGSEATYESGFVIDKFPISRPNLTFSTLTVSNMSPEDSSIYLCSLVQGLEGYTFGSGTRLTVV.

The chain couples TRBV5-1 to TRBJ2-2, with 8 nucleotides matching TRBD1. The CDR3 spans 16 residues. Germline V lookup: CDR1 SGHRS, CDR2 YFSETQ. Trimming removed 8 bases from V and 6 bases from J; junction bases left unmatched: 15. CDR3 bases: TGCGCCAGTTCGGAGGACAGGGCGTCTCCTGCCGGGGAGCTGTTTTTT. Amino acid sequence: CASSEDRASPAGELFF.

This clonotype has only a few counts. DNA for the CDR3: TGTGCCACCAGTTCCAGAGTACGGACAGAGAATGGCTACACCTTC. Its protein is CATSSRVRTENGYTF. The rearrangement joins TRBV15 to TRBJ1-2; TRBD1 might be the D (6 bases). V lost 6 bases to trimming and J lost 6 bases, with 20 bases between them. The CDR3 runs 15 residues. CDR1 and CDR2 (germline): LNHNV, YYDKDF (reference sequence).

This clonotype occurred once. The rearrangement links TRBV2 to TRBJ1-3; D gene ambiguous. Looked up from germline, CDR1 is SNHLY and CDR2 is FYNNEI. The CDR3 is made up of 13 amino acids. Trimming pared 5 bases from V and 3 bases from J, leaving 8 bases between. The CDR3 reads CASSWQSGNTIYF. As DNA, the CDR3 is TGTGCCAGCAGTTGGCAGAGTGGAAACACCATATATTTT. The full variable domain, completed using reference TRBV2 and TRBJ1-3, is EPEVTQTPSHQVTQMGQEVILRCVPISNHLYFYWYRQILGQKVEFLVSFYNNEISEKSEIFDDQFSVERPDGSNFTLKIRSTKLEDSAMYFCASSWQSGNTIYFGEGSWLTVV.

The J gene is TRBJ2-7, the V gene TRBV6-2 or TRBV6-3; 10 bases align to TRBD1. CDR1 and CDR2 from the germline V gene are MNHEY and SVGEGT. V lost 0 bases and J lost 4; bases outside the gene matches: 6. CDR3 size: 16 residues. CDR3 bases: TGTGCCAGCAGTTACTCCGGGACAGGGGTTGAATACGAGCAGTACTTC. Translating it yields CASSYSGTGVEYEQYF.

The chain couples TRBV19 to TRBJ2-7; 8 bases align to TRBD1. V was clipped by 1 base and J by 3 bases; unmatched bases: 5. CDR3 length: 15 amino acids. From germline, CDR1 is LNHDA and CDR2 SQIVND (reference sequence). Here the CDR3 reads CASSIGRQGIYEQYF. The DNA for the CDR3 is TGTGCCAGTAGTATAGGAAGACAGGGGATCTACGAGCAGTACTTC.

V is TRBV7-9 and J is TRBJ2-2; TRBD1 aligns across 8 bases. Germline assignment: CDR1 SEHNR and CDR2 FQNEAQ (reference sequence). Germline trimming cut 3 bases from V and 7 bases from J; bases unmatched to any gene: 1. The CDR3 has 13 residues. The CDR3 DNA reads TGTGCCAGCAGCTTCACAGGGGGCGGGGAGCTGTTTTTT. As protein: CASSFTGGGELFF.

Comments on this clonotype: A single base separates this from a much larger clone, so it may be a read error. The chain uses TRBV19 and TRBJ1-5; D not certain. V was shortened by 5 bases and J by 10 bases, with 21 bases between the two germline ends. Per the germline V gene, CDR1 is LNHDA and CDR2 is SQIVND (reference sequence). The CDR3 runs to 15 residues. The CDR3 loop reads CASSPPPSSSVPQHF. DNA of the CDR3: TGTGCCAGTAGTCCCCCCCCTTCGAGCAGCGTACCCCAGCATTTT.

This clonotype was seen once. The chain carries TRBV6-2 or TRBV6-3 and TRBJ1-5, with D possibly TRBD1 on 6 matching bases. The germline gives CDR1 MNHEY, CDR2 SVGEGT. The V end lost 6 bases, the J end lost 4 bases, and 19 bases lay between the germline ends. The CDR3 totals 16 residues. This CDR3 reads CASRIHRVPGNQPQHF. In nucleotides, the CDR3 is TGTGCCAGCAGAATCCACAGGGTTCCGGGGAATCAGCCCCAGCATTTT.

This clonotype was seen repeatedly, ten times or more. The CDR3 DNA is TGCAGTGCTAGACGAGTAGCGTTCCACGAGCAGTACTTC. Its protein is CSARRVAFHEQYF. This chain joins TRBV20-1 and TRBJ2-7; possible D gene TRBD2, 5 bases. The germline V gene encodes CDR1 DFQATT and CDR2 SNEGSKA (reference sequence). V lost 2 bases and J 5 bases, leaving 13 bases between the germline ends. This CDR3 is 13 amino acids long.

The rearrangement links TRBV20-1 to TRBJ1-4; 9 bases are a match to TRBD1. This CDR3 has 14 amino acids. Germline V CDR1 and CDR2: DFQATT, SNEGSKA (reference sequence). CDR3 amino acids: CSVWDREYNEKLFF. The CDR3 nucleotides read TGCAGCGTTTGGGACAGGGAATACAATGAAAAACTGTTTTTT.

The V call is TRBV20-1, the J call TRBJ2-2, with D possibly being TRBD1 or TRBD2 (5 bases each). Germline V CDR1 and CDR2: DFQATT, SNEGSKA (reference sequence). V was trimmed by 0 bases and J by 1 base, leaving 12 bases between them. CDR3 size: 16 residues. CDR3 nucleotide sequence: TGCAGTGCTAGAGATGTCGGGACGGAGAACACCGGGGAGCTGTTTTTT. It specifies CSARDVGTENTGELFF.

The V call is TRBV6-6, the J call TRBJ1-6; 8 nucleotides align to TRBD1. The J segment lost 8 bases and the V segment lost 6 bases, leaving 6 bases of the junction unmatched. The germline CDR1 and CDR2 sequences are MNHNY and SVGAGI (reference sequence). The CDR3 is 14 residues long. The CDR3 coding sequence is TGTGCCAGCAGCGCTGGGACAGGTTATTCACCCCTCCACTTT. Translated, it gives CASSAGTGYSPLHF.

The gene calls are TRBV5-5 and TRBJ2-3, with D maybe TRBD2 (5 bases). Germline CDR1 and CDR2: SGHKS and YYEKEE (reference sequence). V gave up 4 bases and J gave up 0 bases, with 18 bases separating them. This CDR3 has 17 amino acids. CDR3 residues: CASSKGRGAASTDTQYF. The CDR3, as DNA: TGTGCCAGCAGCAAGGGCCGAGGAGCGGCTAGCACAGATACGCAGTATTTT.

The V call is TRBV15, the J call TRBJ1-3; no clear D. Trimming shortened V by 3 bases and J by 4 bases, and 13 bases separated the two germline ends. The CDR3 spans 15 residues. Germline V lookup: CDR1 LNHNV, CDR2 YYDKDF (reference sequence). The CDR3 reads CATSSVGWLGNTIYF. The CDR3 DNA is TGTGCCACCAGCAGCGTAGGGTGGCTGGGAAACACCATATATTTT.